This T cell receptor beta chain was captured in a study of blood T cell repertoires in COVID-19. Study-level background: PBMCs, B-cell-depleted T cells, or T cells provided the cDNA or gDNA that made up the material.

CDR1 MNHEY and CDR2 SVGAGI come from the germline V gene. The CDR3 spans 13 residues. V lost 4 bases and J lost 1, with 5 bases in between. Sequencing used immunoSEQ multiplex PCR; TCRdb keeps in-frame clones, though not all of them. Among about 280,000 clones, 80% to 90% were seen once, and the ten largest hold 11%. The chain has TRBV6-5 and TRBJ1-5; unclear D gene. The TCR sequence derives from a woman aged 70-85 years with acute or convalescent COVID-19. The sequenced sample consisted of peripheral blood. CDR3 in amino acids: CASSSLSNQPQHF. The DNA for the CDR3 is TGTGCCAGCAGTTCCCTAAGCAATCAGCCCCAGCATTTT.